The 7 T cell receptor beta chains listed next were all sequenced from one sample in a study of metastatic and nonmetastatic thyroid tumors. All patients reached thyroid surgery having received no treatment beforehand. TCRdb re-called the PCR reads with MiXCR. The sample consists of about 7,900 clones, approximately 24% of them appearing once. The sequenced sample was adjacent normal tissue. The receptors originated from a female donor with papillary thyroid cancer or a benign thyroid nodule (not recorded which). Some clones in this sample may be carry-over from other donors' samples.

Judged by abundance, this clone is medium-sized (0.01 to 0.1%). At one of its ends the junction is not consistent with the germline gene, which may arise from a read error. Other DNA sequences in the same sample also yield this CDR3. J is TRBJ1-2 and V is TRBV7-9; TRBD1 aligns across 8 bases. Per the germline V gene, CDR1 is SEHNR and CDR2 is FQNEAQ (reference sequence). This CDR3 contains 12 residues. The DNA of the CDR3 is TGTGCCAGCAGCTTAGGCCGACAGGGGAGTCCCTTC. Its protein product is CASSLGRQGSPF. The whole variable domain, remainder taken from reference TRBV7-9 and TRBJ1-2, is DTGVSQNPRHKITKRGQNVTFRCDPISEHNRLYWYRQTLGQGPEFLTYFQNEAQLEKSRLLSDRFSAERPKGSFSTLEIQRTEQGDSAMYLCASSLGRQGSPFGSGTRLTVV.

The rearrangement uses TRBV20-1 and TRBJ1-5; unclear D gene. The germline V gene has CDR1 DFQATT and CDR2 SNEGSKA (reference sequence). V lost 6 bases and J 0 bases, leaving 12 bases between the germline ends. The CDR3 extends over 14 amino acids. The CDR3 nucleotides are TGCAGTGCCACGGGAGTCTATAGCAATCAGCCCCAGCATTTT. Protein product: CSATGVYSNQPQHF.

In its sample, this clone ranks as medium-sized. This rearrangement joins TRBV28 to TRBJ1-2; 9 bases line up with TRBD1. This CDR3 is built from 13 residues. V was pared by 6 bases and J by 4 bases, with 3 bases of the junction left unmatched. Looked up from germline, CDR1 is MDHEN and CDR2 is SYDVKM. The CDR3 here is CASSPDRGYGYTF. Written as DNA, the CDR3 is TGTGCCAGCAGCCCGGACAGGGGCTATGGCTACACCTTC.

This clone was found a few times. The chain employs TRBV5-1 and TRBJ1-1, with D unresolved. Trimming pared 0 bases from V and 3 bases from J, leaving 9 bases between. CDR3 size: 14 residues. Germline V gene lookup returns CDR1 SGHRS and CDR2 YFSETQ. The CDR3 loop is CASSLGDTYTEAFF. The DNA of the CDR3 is TGCGCCAGCAGCTTGGGAGACACGTACACTGAAGCTTTCTTT.

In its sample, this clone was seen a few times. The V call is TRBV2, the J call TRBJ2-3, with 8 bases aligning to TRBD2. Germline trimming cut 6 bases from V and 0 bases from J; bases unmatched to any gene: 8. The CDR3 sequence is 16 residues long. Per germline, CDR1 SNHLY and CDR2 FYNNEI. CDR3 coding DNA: TGTGCCAGCAGCGCGAGACTAGCGTCCAGCACAGATACGCAGTATTTT. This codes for CASSARLASSTDTQYF.

This CDR3 reads CASSLLEQYF. The CDR3 coding sequence is TGTGCCAGCAGTTTACTCGAGCAGTACTTC. The V call is TRBV27, the J call TRBJ2-7; D call uncertain. V shed 2 bases and J shed 6 bases, with 2 bases lying between them. The CDR3 has 10 residues. The germline V gene encodes CDR1 MNHEY and CDR2 SMNVEV (reference sequence).

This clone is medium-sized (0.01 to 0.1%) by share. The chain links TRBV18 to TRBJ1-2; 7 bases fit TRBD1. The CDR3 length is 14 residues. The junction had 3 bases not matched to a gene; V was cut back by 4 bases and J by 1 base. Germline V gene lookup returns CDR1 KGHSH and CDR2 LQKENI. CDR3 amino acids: CASSRDRFNYGYTF. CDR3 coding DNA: TGTGCCAGCTCACGGGACAGATTTAACTATGGCTACACCTTC.